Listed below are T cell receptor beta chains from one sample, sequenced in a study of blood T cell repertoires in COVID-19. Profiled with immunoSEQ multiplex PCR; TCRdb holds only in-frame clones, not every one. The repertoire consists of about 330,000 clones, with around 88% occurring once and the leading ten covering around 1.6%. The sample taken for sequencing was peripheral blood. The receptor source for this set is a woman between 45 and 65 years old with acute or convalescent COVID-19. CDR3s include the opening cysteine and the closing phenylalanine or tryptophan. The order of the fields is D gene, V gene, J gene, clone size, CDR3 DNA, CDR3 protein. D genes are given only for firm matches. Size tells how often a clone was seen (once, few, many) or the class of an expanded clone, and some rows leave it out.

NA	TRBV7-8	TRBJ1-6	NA	TGTGCCAGCAGCTTAGGCGGGGATAATTCACCCCTCCACTTT	CASSLGGDNSPLHF
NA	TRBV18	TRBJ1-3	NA	TGTGCCAGCTCACTCGACAGGATTGAGGGAAACACCATATATTTT	CASSLDRIEGNTIYF
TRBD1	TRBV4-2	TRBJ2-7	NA	TGTGCCAGCAGCAATACTCCGGGACAGGGGGCCTACGAGCAGTACTTC	CASSNTPGQGAYEQYF
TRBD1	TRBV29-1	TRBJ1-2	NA	TGCAGCGTACACGTGGGACAGGCCGGCTATGGCTACACCTTC	CSVHVGQAGYGYTF
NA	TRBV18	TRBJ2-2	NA	TGTGCCAGCTCACCACCAGGAGGGACCGGGGAGCTGTTTTTT	CASSPPGGTGELFF
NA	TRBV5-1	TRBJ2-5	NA	TGCGCCAGCAGCAGCGGACAGCAAGAGACCCAGTACTTC	CASSSGQQETQYF
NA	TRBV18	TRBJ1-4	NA	TGTGCCAGCTCAACAGGGTTCAATGAAAAACTGTTTTTT	CASSTGFNEKLFF
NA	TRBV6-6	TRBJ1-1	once	TGTGCCAGCACCGTGAACACTGAAGCTTTCTTT	CASTVNTEAFF
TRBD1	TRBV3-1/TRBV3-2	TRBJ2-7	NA	TGTGCCAGCAGCCGGACAGGGTTCGAGCAGTACTTC	CASSRTGFEQYF
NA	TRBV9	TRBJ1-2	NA	TGTGCCAGCAGCGTAGCTCCCGGGGTCAACTATGGCTACACCTTC	CASSVAPGVNYGYTF
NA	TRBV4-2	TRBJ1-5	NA	TGTGCCAGCAGCCAAGACTGGGCAATTTTTAGCAATCAGCCCCAGCATTTT	CASSQDWAIFSNQPQHF
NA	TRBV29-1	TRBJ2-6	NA	TGCAGCGTTTTGGGCTCCCCTGGGGCCAACGTCCTGACTTTC	CSVLGSPGANVLTF
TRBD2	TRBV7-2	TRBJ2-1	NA	TGTGCCAGCAGCTCAGCGACTAGCGGCTACAATGAGCAGTTCTTC	CASSSATSGYNEQFF
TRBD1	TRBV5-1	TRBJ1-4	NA	TGCGCCAGCGGACAGGGGGAAAATGAAAAACTGTTTTTT	CASGQGENEKLFF
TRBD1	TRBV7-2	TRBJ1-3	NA	TGTGCCAGCACCCCCCCTAGACAGGGGGCAAAACAAACTGGAAACACCATATATTTT	CASTPPRQGAKQTGNTIYF
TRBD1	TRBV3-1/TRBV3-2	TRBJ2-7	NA	TGTGCCAGCAGCCGGTACCCGGGACAGGGGTCGTACGAGCAGTACTTC	CASSRYPGQGSYEQYF
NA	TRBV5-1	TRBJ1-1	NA	TGCGCCAGCAGCTTGACAGGGCGGGACACTGAAGCTTTCTTT	CASSLTGRDTEAFF
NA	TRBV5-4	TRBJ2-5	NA	TGTGCCAGCACCTCCGGGGTTAGCGGACAAGAGACCCAGTACTTC	CASTSGVSGQETQYF
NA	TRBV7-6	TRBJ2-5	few	TGTGCCAGCAGCCGGGGACTGCACAAAGAGACCCAGTACTTC	CASSRGLHKETQYF
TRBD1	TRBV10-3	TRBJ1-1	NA	TGTGCCATCAGTGAGGCAGGGACAGGTAGAAAGAACACTGAAGCTTTCTTT	CAISEAGTGRKNTEAFF
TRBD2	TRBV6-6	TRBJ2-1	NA	TGTGCCAGCAGTTACTCCGTACGACTAGCGAGCAATGAGCAGTTCTTC	CASSYSVRLASNEQFF
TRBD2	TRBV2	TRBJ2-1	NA	TGTGCCAGCAGACTACTAGCGGGAGAGGGGTTAGAGCAGTTCTTC	CASRLLAGEGLEQFF
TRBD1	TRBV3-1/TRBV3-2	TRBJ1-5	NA	TGTGCCAGCAGCCAGGACAGGAGGAGCAATCAGCCCCAGCATTTT	CASSQDRRSNQPQHF
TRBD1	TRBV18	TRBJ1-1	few	TGTGCCAGCCAACCACAGGGGGCGAGGACTGAAGCTTTCTTT	CASQPQGARTEAFF
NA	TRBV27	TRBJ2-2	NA	TGTGCCAGCAGTTTATTAGGACTAAACACCGGGGAGCTGTTTTTT	CASSLLGLNTGELFF
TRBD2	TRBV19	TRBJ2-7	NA	TGTGCCAGTAGTATCCCCCCACTAGCGGTATTAGGGGTCTACGAGCAGTACTTC	CASSIPPLAVLGVYEQYF
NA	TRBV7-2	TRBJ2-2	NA	TGTGCCAGCAGCTTATTCGCGAAAACGAACACCGGGGAGCTGTTTTTT	CASSLFAKTNTGELFF
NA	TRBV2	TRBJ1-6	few	TGTGCCAGCAGTGAAGGCCTAGGGGGATCTTCACCCCTCCACTTT	CASSEGLGGSSPLHF
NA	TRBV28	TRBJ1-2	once	TGTGCCAGCAGTACCGGGGGGGAAGGAGGGTATGGCTACACCTTC	CASSTGGEGGYGYTF
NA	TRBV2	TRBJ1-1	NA	TGTGCCAGCAACCTCCAGGGGAACACTGAAGCTTTCTTT	CASNLQGNTEAFF
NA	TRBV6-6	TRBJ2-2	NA	TGTGCCAGCAGCCTACTGGGGGAGCTGTTTTTT	CASSLLGELFF
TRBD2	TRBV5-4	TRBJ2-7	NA	TGTGCCAGCAGCTTGGGTAGCGGGAGCTCCTACGAGCAGTACTTC	CASSLGSGSSYEQYF
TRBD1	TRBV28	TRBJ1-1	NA	TGTGCCAGCAGTTTAAGTCATAGACAGGGTTTAGGTGAAGCTTTCTTT	CASSLSHRQGLGEAFF
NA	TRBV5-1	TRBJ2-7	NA	TGCGCCAGCAGCTTGGTCGGCTACGAGCAGTACTTC	CASSLVGYEQYF
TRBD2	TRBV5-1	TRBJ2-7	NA	TGCGCCAGCAGCTCGCTAGCGGGAGGTCATGACGAGCAGTACTTC	CASSSLAGGHDEQYF
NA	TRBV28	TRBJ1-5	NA	TGTGCCAGCAGTCCCGGAGGGGGGGGAGTGAACAATCAGCCCCAGCATTTT	CASSPGGGGVNNQPQHF
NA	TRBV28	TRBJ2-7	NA	TGTGCCATCAAATCCCCCCGGACAGATAAAGACTACGAGCAGTACTTC	CAIKSPRTDKDYEQYF
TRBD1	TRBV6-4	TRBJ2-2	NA	TGTGCCAGCAGTGACACAGGGGGAACCGGGGAGCTGTTTTTT	CASSDTGGTGELFF
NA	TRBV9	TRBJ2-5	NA	TGTGCCAGCAGCGGGTTAGCGGACCAAGAGACCCAGTACTTC	CASSGLADQETQYF
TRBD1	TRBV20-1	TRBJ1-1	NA	TGCAGTGCTAGTCCCATAGACAGGGGGCGGATTACTGAAGCTTTCTTT	CSASPIDRGRITEAFF
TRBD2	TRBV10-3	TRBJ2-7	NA	TGTGCCATCAGTGACCCCGGGACTAGCGGGAGTAACGAGCAGTACTTC	CAISDPGTSGSNEQYF
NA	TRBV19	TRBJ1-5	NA	TGTGCCAGTAGTATAGACAGCGGCTACAATCAGCCCCAGCATTTT	CASSIDSGYNQPQHF
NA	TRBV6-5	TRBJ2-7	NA	TGTGCCAGCAGTTACCCGAAAGGCGGCGGGACCTACGAGCAGTACTTC	CASSYPKGGGTYEQYF
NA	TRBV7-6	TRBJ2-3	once	TGTGCCAGCAGTTACCGGACGCCGGGGGATACGCAGTATTTT	CASSYRTPGDTQYF
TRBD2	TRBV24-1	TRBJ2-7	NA	TGTGCCACCAGTGAACGGACTAGCGGGAGGGCTTACGAGCAGTACTTC	CATSERTSGRAYEQYF
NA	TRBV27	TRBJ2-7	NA	TGTGCCAGCAGTTTTCGCTACAGTAACTACGAGCAGTACTTC	CASSFRYSNYEQYF